Given below is one TCR beta chain in context. Its antigen is currently unknown. The data stem from a study of cytomegalovirus exposure and HLA in healthy donors. The PCR was carried out with 60 Vbeta primers and 13 Jbeta primers. The protocol was immunoSEQ multiplex PCR, while the TCRdb copy is restricted to in-frame clones and leaves out a portion. Its table lists about 50,000 clones. Broader study findings: Researchers reported from a later analysis that most CMV-associated TCR beta chains appeared HLA-restricted. About 87% or about 30% of the time was how often most TCR beta V segments were productive, according to an earlier analysis. Reports showed the classifier diagnosing cytomegalovirus status with high specificity and sensitivity.

Specimen: PBMCs. The sequence was obtained from a woman aged 18 to 35 in good health and CMV-seronegative.

This CDR3 reads CASSLAGRGHQETQYF. CDR3 bases: TGCGCCAGCAGCTTGGCCGGGCGGGGCCACCAAGAGACCCAGTACTTC. The chain has TRBV5-1 and TRBJ2-5, with D perhaps TRBD2 (6 bases). The CDR3 runs to 16 residues. CDR1 and CDR2 (germline): SGHRS, YFSETQ. V was cut by 0 bases and J by 0 bases, with 12 bases left in between.